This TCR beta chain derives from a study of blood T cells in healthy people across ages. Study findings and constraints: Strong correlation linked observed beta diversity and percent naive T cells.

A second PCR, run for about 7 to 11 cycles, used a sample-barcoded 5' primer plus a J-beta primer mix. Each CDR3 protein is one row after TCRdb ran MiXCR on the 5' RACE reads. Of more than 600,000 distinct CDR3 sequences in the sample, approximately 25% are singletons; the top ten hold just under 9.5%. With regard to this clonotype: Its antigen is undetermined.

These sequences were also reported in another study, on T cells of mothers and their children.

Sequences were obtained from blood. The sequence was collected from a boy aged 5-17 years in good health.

The CDR3 coding sequence is TGTGCCAGCAGCGCGGGACAGGGGTTCTCAACTAATGAAAAACTGTTTTTT. Translating it yields CASSAGQGFSTNEKLFF. V is TRBV7-8 and J is TRBJ1-4; TRBD1 aligns across 10 bases. Trimming at V came to 5 bases and at J to 0 bases, leaving 6 bases not matched to a gene. Germline values: CDR1 SGHVS, CDR2 FQNEAQ. The CDR3 loop spans 17 amino acids.